These T cell receptor beta chains were read from a single sample in a study of Ad26.COV2.S vaccination and SARS-CoV-2 variants. Profiling relied on immunoSEQ multiplex PCR, and the TCRdb table lists in-frame clones only, not all of them. Of 300,000 to 400,000 clones detected, approximately 90% appear once; the ten largest clones hold around 4%. The sequencing here drew on peripheral blood, taken after recovery from COVID-19. The receptors stem from a human donor who had recovered from COVID-19. Both conserved end residues are part of each CDR3. A D gene is named only where the DNA matches it firmly. Some rows mark clone size as missing; the rest say once, few, many or name a class of expanded clone.

D	J	size	V	DNA	CDR3
NA	TRBJ2-7	NA	TRBV6-5	TGTGCCAGCAGTTACTCTAACAGACCCTACGAGCAGTACTTC	CASSYSNRPYEQYF
NA	TRBJ1-2	NA	TRBV11-2	TGTGCCAGCAGCTTAGGAGGTTGGAACTATGGCTACACCTTC	CASSLGGWNYGYTF
NA	TRBJ1-5	NA	TRBV13	TGTGCCAGCAGCCGAACAATCAGGGGTTACGGCAATCAGCCCCAGCATTTT	CASSRTIRGYGNQPQHF
NA	TRBJ1-2	NA	TRBV5-6	TGTGCCAGCAGCTTGGTTGACAAAAACTATGGCTACACCTTC	CASSLVDKNYGYTF
TRBD1	TRBJ1-5	NA	TRBV27	TGTGCCAGCAGTTTACGACAGGGACCTTTGCCCCAGCATTTT	CASSLRQGPLPQHF
NA	TRBJ2-7	NA	TRBV27	TGTGCCAGCAGTTTAGTCCGCCAGAGTACCTACGAGCAGTACTTC	CASSLVRQSTYEQYF
NA	TRBJ2-7	few	TRBV14	TGTGCCAGCAGTTACTCCTACGAGCAGTACTTC	CASSYSYEQYF
NA	TRBJ1-2	few	TRBV29-1	TGCAGCGTTGACGTGGGGGGCTACACCTTC	CSVDVGGYTF
NA	TRBJ2-1	NA	TRBV20-1	TGCAGTGCTAGTGGGGGGGGGCCATACAATGAGCAGTTCTTC	CSASGGGPYNEQFF
NA	TRBJ2-3	NA	TRBV9	TGTGCCAGCAGCGAAGGGACTACGCAGTATTTT	CASSEGTTQYF
NA	TRBJ2-7	NA	TRBV5-5	TGTGCCAGCAGAACAAACAGCTACGAGCAGTACTTC	CASRTNSYEQYF
NA	TRBJ2-5	NA	TRBV5-4	TGTGCCAGCAGCCCGGCGGGGGCTACCCACGGCGAGACCCAGTACTTC	CASSPAGATHGETQYF
TRBD1	TRBJ2-3	NA	TRBV9	TGTGCCAGCAGCGTAGGACAGGGGGCGTCAGATACGCAGTATTTT	CASSVGQGASDTQYF
TRBD1	TRBJ2-1	NA	TRBV7-7	TGTGCTAGCAGCCATGGACAGGGGTCGTGGGGTGAGCAGTTCTTC	CASSHGQGSWGEQFF